The entry below gives a single TCR beta chain sequence along with its context. Trimming cost V 4 bases and J 7 bases; bases outside gene matches: 8. The CDR3 runs to 16 residues. Germline V gives CDR1 SGHDN, CDR2 FVKESK. The source of the sample is a study of cytomegalovirus exposure and HLA in healthy donors. In the PCR, 60 Vbeta and 13 Jbeta primers were used. Produced via immunoSEQ multiplex PCR; TCRdb's table is partial and in-frame only. Here the sample spans about 190,000 clones, around 73% being singletons. The sequenced sample consisted of PBMCs. The chain is built from TRBV14 and TRBJ1-6; 9 nucleotides line up with TRBD1. The sequence came from a young woman in good health and CMV-seropositive. CDR3 bases: TGTGCCAGCAGCCGGAACAGGGGGCTGGGAAATTCACCCCTCCACTTT. Its translation: CASSRNRGLGNSPLHF.